Shown below are 16 T cell receptor beta chains from a single sample sequenced in a study of beta chain features in type 1 diabetes. Reverse transcribing all isolated RNA meant expressed TCRB transcripts were sequenced. Measured with immunoSEQ multiplex PCR; TCRdb has only the in-frame clones, and not every one. The sample records around 280,000 clones, 7% to 9% being singletons. The specimen was central memory CD4+ T cells from blood. These receptors all stem from a woman aged 18 to 35 in good health.

This clone was counted at least ten times. V gene TRBV10-3 combines with J gene TRBJ2-6, with 7 bases lining up with TRBD1. V dropped 4 bases and J dropped 0; count of bases not matched to a gene: 9. Germline V CDR1 and CDR2: ENHRY, SYGVKD. The CDR3 has 18 amino acids. CDR3 sequence reads: CAISGQQGLNSGANVLTF. CDR3 in DNA: TGTGCCATCAGTGGACAACAGGGGCTAAACTCTGGGGCCAACGTCCTGACTTTC.

The rearrangement joins TRBV27 to TRBJ1-5; 9 positions match TRBD1. V was clipped by 5 bases and J by 4 bases; unmatched bases: 6. This CDR3 region has 15 residues. The germline V gene encodes CDR1 MNHEY and CDR2 SMNVEV (reference sequence). The CDR3 sequence is CASSPGTGWNQPQHF. DNA of the CDR3: TGTGCCAGCAGTCCGGGGACAGGGTGGAATCAGCCCCAGCATTTT.

The rearrangement joins TRBV30 to TRBJ2-2, with unresolved D. V was pared by 3 bases and J by 1 base, with 9 bases between. The CDR3 runs 14 residues. Germline values: CDR1 GTSNPN, CDR2 SVGIG (reference sequence). CDR3 sequence reads: CAWRRTENTGELFF. CDR3 DNA: TGTGCCTGGAGACGTACAGAGAACACCGGGGAGCTGTTTTTT.

This clone showed up many times. The J gene is TRBJ1-4, the V gene TRBV10-3; 10 bases align to TRBD1. Trimming removed 5 bases from V and 5 bases from J; junction bases left unmatched: 2. The CDR3 has 14 amino acids. Germline lookup yields CDR1 ENHRY and CDR2 SYGVKD. In DNA, the CDR3 is TGTGCCATCAGTCGACAGGGGGCGAATGAAAAACTGTTTTTT. It is translated as CAISRQGANEKLFF.

The sample holds a few counts of this clone. The V gene is TRBV4-2, the J gene TRBJ2-1; TRBD1 is a possible D gene (5 bases). The CDR3 contains 15 residues. The germline V and J ends were trimmed by 6 bases and 8 bases, with 20 bases remaining between them. Germline V lookup: CDR1 LGHNA, CDR2 YNFKEQ. Written as DNA, the CDR3 is TGTGCCAGCAGTCGTACGGAAGGGGCCGGGTATGAGCAGTTCTTC. As protein: CASSRTEGAGYEQFF.

This chain connects TRBV6-1 to TRBJ1-5; 7 bases line up with TRBD1. Germline loops: CDR1 MNHNS, CDR2 SASEGT. The CDR3 runs 15 residues. The V segment lost 4 bases and the J segment 2 bases; nucleotides outside the gene matches: 5. The CDR3 sequence is CASSAEGAGNQPQHF. CDR3 nucleotides: TGTGCCAGCAGTGCGGAGGGGGCTGGCAATCAGCCCCAGCATTTT.

The chain is built from TRBV7-3 and TRBJ2-6; D is undetermined. The CDR3 contains 17 residues. Looked up from germline, CDR1 is SGHTA and CDR2 is FQGTGA. Trimming took 1 base from V and 0 from J, leaving 10 bases between them. The CDR3 loop is CASSLKGLSSGANVLTF. As DNA, the CDR3 is TGTGCCAGCAGCTTAAAGGGTCTAAGCTCTGGGGCCAACGTCCTGACTTTC.

The gene calls are TRBV5-4 and TRBJ1-1; D is undetermined. This CDR3 contains 14 residues. The germline CDR1 and CDR2 sequences are SGHNT and YYREEE (reference sequence). Trimming took off 1 base at V and 1 base at J, with 8 bases between the two ends. The CDR3, as DNA: TGTGCCAGCAGCTTGTATTCAGCGAACACTGAAGCTTTCTTT. Protein: CASSLYSANTEAFF.

The chain is built from TRBV2 and TRBJ1-1, with 7 positions matching TRBD1. Germline V CDR1 and CDR2: SNHLY, FYNNEI. The length of the CDR3 is 13 residues. Losses at the gene ends were 11 bases for V and 1 base for J; bases not matched to a gene: 7. In DNA, the CDR3 is TGTGCCGGATCGGGACAGCCGAACACTGAAGCTTTCTTT. This codes for CAGSGQPNTEAFF.

The V call is TRBV2, the J call TRBJ2-5; D is uncertain. CDR1 SNHLY and CDR2 FYNNEI come from the germline V gene. V was clipped by 7 bases and J by 2 bases, with 5 bases between them. The CDR3 runs to 11 residues. This CDR3 reads CASNLQETQYF. DNA of the CDR3: TGTGCCAGCAACCTTCAAGAGACCCAGTACTTC.

This clone was observed a handful of times. The chain couples TRBV30 to TRBJ1-5, with a weak D call TRBD1 (5 bases). CDR3 length equals 14 residues. V was shortened by 0 bases and J by 7 bases, with 13 bases between the two germline ends. Germline V gene lookup returns CDR1 GTSNPN and CDR2 SVGIG (reference sequence). DNA of the CDR3: TGTGCCTGGAGTGTACCAGGGTGGGGGCAGCCCCAGCATTTT. This codes for CAWSVPGWGQPQHF.

The gene calls are TRBV7-2 and TRBJ2-4; perhaps TRBD1 as D (6 bases). Germline-derived CDR1 and CDR2 are SGHTA and FQGNSA. The CDR3 has 13 amino acids. V was clipped by 5 bases and J by 7 bases, with 12 bases between them. In DNA form, the CDR3 reads TGTGCCAGCAGCGCGACAGGTGGGAACATTCAGTACTTC. It yields the protein CASSATGGNIQYF.

This clone showed up just a few times. The gene calls are TRBV4-3 and TRBJ1-1; 9 nucleotides align to TRBD1. The CDR3 length is 16 residues. CDR1 LGHNA and CDR2 YSLEER come from the germline V gene. The J segment lost 0 bases and the V segment lost 6 bases, leaving 8 bases of the junction unmatched. CDR3 residues: CASRKGQGHLNTEAFF. The DNA for the CDR3 is TGCGCCAGCAGGAAGGGACAGGGCCATTTGAACACTGAAGCTTTCTTT.

The chain uses TRBV29-1 and TRBJ2-7; TRBD1 matches 9 bases. With V trimmed by 6 bases and J by 1 base, 7 bases remained unmatched. The germline CDR1 and CDR2 sequences are SQVTM and ANQGSEA. This CDR3 comprises 14 residues. CDR3 in amino acids: CSVIRTGVSYEQYF. For the CDR3, the DNA is TGCAGCGTGATACGGACAGGGGTATCCTACGAGCAGTACTTC.

This sequence joins TRBV5-4 and TRBJ1-1; 9 bases map to TRBD1. The CDR3 sequence is 15 residues long. Looked up from germline, CDR1 is SGHNT and CDR2 is YYREEE (reference sequence). The junction had 7 bases not matched to a gene; V was cut back by 4 bases and J by 3 bases. CDR3 nucleotides: TGTGCCAGCAGCCGACGTAGGGACAGGGACACTGAAGCTTTCTTT. Translating it yields CASSRRRDRDTEAFF.

This chain links TRBV30 with TRBJ2-3; perhaps TRBD2 as D (6 bases). This CDR3 has 12 residues. The germline V gene has CDR1 GTSNPN and CDR2 SVGIG (reference sequence). V lost 3 bases to trimming and J lost 4 bases, with 8 bases between them. The CDR3 sequence is CAWRREPDTQYF. Here the CDR3 DNA reads TGTGCCTGGAGGCGGGAACCAGATACGCAGTATTTT.